This T cell receptor (beta chain) emerged from a study of T cell clonality in common variable immunodeficiency. Study results and caveats: T cell subpopulation sequencing would be needed to explain CVID clonality. CVID subjects shared fewer TCRbeta clones than healthy controls did.

V lost 3 bases, J lost 4 bases, and 21 bases lay in between. Germline V gene data show CDR1 as DFQATT and CDR2 as SNEGSKA (reference sequence). The CDR3 loop spans 16 amino acids. This clone appeared many times. Its antigen remains unidentified. Sequencing ends 3 residues short of the CDR3 end; the germline J gene provides the rest. Using immunoSEQ multiplex PCR, the repertoire was profiled, and TCRdb retains in-frame clones only, with some absent. The sample yields roughly 34,000 clones, without any singletons. The J gene is TRBJ1-1, the V gene TRBV20-1; possible D gene TRBD1, 5 bases. The TCR originated in a person aged 18 to 70 in good health. Sequencing was done on a sample of peripheral blood mononuclear cells. CDR3 DNA, as far as it was read: TGCAGTGCTAGGGCGGGGCAGCCTATTCCGGCCACTGAA. This codes for CSARAGQPIPATE. The whole CDR3 sequence reads CSARAGQPIPATEAFF.